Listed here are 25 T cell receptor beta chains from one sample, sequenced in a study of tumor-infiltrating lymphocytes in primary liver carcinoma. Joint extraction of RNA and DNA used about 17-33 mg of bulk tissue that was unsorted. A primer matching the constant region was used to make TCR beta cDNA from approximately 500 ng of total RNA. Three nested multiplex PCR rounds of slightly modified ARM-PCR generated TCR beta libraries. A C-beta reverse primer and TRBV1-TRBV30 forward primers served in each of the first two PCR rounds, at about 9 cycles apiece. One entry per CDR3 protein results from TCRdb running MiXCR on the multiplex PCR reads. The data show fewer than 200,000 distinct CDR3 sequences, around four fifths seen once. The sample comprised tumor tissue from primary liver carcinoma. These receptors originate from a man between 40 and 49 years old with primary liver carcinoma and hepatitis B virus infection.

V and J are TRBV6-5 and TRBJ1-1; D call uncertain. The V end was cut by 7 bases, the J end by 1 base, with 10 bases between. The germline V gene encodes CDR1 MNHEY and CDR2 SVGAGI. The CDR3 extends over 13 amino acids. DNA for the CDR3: TGTGCCAGCAATTCGCGTAGGAACACTGAAGCTTTCTTT. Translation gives CASNSRRNTEAFF.

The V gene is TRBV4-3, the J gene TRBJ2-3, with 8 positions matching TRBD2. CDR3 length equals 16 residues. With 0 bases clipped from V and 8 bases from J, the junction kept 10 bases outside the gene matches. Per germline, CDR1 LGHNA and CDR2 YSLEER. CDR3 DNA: TGCGCCAGCAGCCAAGAGCTAAGCGGGGGATCAGTTACGCAGTATTTT. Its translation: CASSQELSGGSVTQYF.

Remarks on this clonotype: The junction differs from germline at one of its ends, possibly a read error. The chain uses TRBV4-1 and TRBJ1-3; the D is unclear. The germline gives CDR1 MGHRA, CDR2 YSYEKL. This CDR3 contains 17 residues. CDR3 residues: CASSQDSPTHSGNTMYF. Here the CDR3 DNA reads TGCGCCAGCAGCCAAGATTCCCCTACTCATTCTGGAAACACCATGTATTTT.

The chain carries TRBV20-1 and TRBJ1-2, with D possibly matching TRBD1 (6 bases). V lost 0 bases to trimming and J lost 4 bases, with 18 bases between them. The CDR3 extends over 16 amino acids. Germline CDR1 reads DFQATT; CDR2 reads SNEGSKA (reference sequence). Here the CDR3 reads CSAREGAGRQIYGYTF. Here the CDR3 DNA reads TGCAGTGCTAGAGAGGGGGCAGGGCGCCAAATCTATGGCTACACCTTC.

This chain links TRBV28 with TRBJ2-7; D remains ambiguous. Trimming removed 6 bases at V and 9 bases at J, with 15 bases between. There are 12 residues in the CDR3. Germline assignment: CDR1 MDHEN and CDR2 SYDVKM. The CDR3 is CASSPELVGQYF. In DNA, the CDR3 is TGTGCCAGCAGCCCCGAACTCGTAGGGCAGTACTTC.

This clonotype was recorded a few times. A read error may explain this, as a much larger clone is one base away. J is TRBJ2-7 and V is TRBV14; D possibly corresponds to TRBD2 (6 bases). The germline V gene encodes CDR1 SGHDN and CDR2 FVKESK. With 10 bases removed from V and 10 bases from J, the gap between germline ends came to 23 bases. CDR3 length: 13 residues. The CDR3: CANSLYGEAPQYF. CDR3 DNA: TGTGCCAACAGTCTTTACGGGGAGGCCCCCCAGTACTTC.

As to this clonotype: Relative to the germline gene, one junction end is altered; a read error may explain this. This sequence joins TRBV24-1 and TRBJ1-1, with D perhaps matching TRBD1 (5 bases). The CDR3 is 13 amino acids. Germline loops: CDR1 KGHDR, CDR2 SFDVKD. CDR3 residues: CDTSEGLNTEAFF. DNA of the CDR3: TGTGACACCAGTGAGGGGTTGAACACTGAAGCTTTCTTT.

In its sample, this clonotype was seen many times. CDR3 region: CASSPSLGLAAYNEQFF. The CDR3, as DNA: TGTGCCAGCAGCCCCTCTTTAGGTCTAGCGGCCTACAATGAGCAGTTCTTC. The chain carries TRBV6-4 and TRBJ2-1; 7 nucleotides agree with TRBD2. Per germline, CDR1 MRHNA and CDR2 SNTAGT. There are 17 residues in the CDR3. Unmatched junction bases numbered 13, after V lost 6 bases and J lost 2 bases.

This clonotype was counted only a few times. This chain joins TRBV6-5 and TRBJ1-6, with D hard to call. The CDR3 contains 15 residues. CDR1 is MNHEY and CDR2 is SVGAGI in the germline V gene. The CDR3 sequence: CVSSKTLRKESPLHF. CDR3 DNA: TGTGTCAGTAGTAAAACCCTTAGGAAGGAGTCACCCCTCCACTTT.

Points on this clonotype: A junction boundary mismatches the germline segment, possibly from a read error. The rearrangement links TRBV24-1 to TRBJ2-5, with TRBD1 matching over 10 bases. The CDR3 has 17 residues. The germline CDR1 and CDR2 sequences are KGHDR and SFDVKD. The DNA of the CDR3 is TGTGCCACCAATGATTCTGGGCGACAGGGGGCTACGGAGACCCAGTATTTC. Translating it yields CATNDSGRQGATETQYF.

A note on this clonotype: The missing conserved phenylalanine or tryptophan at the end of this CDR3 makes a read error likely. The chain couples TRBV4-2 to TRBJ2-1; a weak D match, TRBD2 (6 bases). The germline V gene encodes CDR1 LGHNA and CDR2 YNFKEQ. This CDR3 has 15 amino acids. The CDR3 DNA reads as TGTGCCAGGAGCCCAGGTAGCGGCCCAGAGGATGAGCAGTTCTAC. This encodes CARSPGSGPEDEQFY.

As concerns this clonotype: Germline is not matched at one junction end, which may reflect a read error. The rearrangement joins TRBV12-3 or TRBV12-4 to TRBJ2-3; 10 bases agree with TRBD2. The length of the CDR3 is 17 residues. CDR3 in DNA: TGTGCCAGTAGTTCCCCAGCTAGCGGGAGAACTACAGACACGCAGTATTTT. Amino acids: CASSSPASGRTTDTQYF.

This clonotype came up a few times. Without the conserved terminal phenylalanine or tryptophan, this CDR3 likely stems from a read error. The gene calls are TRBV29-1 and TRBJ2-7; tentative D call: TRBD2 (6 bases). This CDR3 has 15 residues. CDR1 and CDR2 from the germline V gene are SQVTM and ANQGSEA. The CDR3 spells CSVEDPGGSSYEQYL. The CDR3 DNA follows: TGCAGTGTTGAAGATCCAGGAGGGAGTTCCTACGAGCAGTACCTC.

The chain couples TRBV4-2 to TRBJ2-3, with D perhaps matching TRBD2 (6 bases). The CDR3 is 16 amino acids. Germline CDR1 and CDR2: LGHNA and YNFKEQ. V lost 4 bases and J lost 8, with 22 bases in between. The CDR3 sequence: CASSRDLVTRGGTQYF. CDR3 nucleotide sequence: TGTGCCAGCAGCCGAGATTTGGTGACTAGGGGCGGTACGCAGTATTTT.

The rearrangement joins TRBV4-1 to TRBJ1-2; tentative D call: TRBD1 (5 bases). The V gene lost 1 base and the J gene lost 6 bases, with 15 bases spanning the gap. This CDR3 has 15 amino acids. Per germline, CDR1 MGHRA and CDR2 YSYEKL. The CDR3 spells CASSQVRGNDHGYTF. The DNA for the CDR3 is TGCGCCAGCAGCCAAGTGAGGGGCAATGACCATGGCTACACCTTC.

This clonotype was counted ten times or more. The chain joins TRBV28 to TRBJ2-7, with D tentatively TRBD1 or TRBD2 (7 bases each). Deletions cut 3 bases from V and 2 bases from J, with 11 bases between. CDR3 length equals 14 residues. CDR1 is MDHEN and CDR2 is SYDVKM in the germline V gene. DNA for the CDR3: TGTGCCAGCAGTTTCCCAGGGGGGGCCTACGAGCAGTACTTC. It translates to CASSFPGGAYEQYF.

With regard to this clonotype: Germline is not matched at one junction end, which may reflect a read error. The CDR3 loop is CASIEIPTNIPGELFF. CDR3 DNA sequence: TGTGCCAGCATTGAAATCCCCACTAACATACCCGGGGAGCTGTTTTTT. The chain employs TRBV6-1 and TRBJ2-2; D not resolved. This CDR3 contains 16 residues. Per germline, CDR1 MNHNS and CDR2 SASEGT.

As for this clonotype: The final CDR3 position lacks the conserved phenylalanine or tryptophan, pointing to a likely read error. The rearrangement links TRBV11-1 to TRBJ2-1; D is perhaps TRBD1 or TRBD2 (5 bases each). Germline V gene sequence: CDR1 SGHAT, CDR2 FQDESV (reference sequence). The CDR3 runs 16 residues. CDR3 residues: CAISLAKRGGYNEQFL. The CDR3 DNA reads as TGTGCCATCAGCTTAGCGAAGCGTGGGGGCTACAATGAGCAGTTCTTA.

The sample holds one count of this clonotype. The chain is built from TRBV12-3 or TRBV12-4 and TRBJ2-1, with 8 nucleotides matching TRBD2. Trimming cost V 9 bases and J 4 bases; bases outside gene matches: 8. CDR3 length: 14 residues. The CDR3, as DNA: TGTGCCAGTATGACTAGCGTGAGGTACAATGAGCAGTTCTTC. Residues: CASMTSVRYNEQFF.

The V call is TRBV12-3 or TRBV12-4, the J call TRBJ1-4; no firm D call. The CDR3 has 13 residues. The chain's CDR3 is CVSSLSGLEKLFF. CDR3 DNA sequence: TGTGTCAGTAGTTTATCTGGGTTGGAAAAACTGTTTTTT.

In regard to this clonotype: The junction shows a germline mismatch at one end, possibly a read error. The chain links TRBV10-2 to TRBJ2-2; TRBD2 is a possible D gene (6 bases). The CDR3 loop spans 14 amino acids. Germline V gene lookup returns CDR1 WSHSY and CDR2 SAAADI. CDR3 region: CASSGRGGSGELLF. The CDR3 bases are TGCGCCAGCAGTGGACGAGGAGGGAGTGGGGAGCTGTTATTT.

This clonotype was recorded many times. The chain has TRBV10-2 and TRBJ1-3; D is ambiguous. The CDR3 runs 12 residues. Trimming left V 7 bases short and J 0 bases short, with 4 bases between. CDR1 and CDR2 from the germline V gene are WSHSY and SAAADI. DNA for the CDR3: TGCGCCAGCAAGGCCTCTGGAAACACCATATATTTT. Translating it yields CASKASGNTIYF.

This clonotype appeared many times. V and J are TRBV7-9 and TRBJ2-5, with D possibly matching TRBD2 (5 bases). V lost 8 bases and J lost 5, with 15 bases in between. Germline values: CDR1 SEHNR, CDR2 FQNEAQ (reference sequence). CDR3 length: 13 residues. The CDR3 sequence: CASERARRETQYF. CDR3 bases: TGTGCCAGCGAGAGGGCCAGGCGGGAGACCCAGTACTTC.

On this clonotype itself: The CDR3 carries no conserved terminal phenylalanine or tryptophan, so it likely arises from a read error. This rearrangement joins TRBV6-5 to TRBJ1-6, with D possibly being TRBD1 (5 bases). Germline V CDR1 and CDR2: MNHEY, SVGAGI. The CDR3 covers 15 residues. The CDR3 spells CARSYSIQGHSALHS. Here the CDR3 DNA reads TGTGCCAGAAGTTACTCAATCCAGGGTCATTCAGCCCTCCACTCT.

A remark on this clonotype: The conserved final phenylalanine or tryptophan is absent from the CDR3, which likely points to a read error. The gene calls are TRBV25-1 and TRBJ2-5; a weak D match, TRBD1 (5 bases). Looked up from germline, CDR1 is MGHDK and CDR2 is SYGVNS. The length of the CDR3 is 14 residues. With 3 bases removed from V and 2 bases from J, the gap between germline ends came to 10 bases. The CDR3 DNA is TGTGCCAGCAGTGATTGGGCAGGGCAAGAGACCCAGTACCTC. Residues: CASSDWAGQETQYL.